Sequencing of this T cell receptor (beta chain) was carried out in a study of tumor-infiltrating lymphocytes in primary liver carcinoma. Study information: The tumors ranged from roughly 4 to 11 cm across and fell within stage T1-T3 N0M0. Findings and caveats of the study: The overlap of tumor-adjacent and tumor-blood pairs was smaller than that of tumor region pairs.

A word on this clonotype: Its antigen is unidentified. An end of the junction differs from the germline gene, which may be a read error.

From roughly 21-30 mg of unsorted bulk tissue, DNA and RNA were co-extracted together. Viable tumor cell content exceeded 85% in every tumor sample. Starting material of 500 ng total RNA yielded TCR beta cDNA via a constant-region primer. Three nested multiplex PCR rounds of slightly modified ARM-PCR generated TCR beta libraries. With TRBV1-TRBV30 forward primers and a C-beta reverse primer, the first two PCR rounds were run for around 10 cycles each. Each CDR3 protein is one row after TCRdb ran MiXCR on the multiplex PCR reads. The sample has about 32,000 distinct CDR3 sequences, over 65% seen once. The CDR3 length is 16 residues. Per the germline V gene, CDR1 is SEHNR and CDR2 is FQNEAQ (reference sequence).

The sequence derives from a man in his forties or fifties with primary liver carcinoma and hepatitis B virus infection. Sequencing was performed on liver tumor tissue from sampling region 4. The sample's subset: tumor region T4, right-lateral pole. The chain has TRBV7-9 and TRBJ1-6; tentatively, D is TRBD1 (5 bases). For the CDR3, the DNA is TGTGCCAGCATAGGCGAGGGGAATATTGGCAATTCACCCCTCCATTTT. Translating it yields CASIGEGNIGNSPLHF.